This T cell receptor (beta chain) was sequenced for a study of cytomegalovirus exposure and HLA in healthy donors. This CDR3 contains 14 residues. Germline lookup yields CDR1 SGHTA and CDR2 FQGNSA. V was pared by 9 bases and J by 3 bases, with 17 bases between. The PCR had 60 Vbeta and 13 Jbeta primers. The method was immunoSEQ multiplex PCR; TCRdb's version includes in-frame clones alone and lacks a portion of them. The sample contains approximately 150,000 clones, approximately 82% of which appear only once. Sequencing used PBMCs. This clonotype originated in a man in his late teens or twenties in good health and CMV-seropositive. The chain employs TRBV7-2 and TRBJ2-5; TRBD2 might be the D (5 bases). The CDR3 bases are TGTGCCAGGGGGAGTCTCTTTCTCAAAGAGACCCAGTACTTC. It encodes CARGSLFLKETQYF. The whole variable domain, remainder taken from reference TRBV7-2 and TRBJ2-5, is GAGVSQSPSNKVTEKGKDVELRCDPISGHTALYWYRQSLGQGLEFLIYFQGNSAPDKSGLPSDRFSAERTGGSVSTLTIQRTQQEDSAVYLCARGSLFLKETQYFGPGTRLLVL.